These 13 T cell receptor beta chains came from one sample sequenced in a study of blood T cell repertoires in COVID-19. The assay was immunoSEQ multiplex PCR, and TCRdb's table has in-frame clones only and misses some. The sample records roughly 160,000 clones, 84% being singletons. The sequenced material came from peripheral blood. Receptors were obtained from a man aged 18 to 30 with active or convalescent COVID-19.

The CDR3 sequence: CASRGGQGVGDTQYF. The DNA for the CDR3 is TGTGCCAGCAGAGGGGGACAGGGGGTAGGAGATACGCAGTATTTT. This chain connects TRBV6-6 to TRBJ2-3; 11 nucleotides line up with TRBD1. CDR1 MNHNY and CDR2 SVGAGI come from the germline V gene (reference sequence). The CDR3 covers 15 residues. V lost 6 bases and J lost 5; bases outside the gene matches: 7.

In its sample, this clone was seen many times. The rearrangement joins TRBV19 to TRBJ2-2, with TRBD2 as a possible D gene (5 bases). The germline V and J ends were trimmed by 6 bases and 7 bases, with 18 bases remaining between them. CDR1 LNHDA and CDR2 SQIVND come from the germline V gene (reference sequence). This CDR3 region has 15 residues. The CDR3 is CASREERIMSGELFF. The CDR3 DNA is TGTGCCAGTAGGGAGGAGCGGATAATGAGCGGGGAGCTGTTTTTT.

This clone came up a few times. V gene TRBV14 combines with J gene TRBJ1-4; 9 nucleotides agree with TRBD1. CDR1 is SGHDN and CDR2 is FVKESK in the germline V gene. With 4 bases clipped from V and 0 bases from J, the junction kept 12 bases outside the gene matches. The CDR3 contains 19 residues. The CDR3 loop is CASSLIRDRVYPTNEKLFF. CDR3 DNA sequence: TGTGCCAGCAGCCTTATCCGGGACAGGGTTTATCCAACTAATGAAAAACTGTTTTTT. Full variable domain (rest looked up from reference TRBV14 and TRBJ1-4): EAGVTQFPSHSVIEKGQTVTLRCDPISGHDNLYWYRRVMGKEIKFLLHFVKESKQDESGMPNNRFLAERTGGTYSTLKVQPAELEDSGVYFCASSLIRDRVYPTNEKLFFGSGTQLSVL.

The CDR3 spells CASSARGLNEKLFF. CDR3 nucleotides: TGCGCCAGCAGCGCCAGGGGGCTCAATGAAAAACTGTTTTTT. The chain has TRBV5-1 and TRBJ1-4; 8 nucleotides agree with TRBD1. The length of the CDR3 is 14 residues. V lost 4 bases to trimming and J lost 5 bases; unmatched junction nucleotides: 4. The germline gives CDR1 SGHRS, CDR2 YFSETQ.

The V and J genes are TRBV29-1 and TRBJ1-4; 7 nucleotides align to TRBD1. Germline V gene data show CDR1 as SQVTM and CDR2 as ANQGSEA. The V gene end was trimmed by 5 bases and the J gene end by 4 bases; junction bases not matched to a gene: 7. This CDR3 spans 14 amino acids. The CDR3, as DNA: TGCAGCGTTAATACCGGGACAGTTAATGAAAAACTGTTTTTT. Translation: CSVNTGTVNEKLFF.

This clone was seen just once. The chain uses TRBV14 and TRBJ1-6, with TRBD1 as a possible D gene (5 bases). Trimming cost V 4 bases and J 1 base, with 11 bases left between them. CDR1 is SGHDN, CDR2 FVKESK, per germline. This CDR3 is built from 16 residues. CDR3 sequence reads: CASSLPGRSYNSPLHF. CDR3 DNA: TGTGCCAGCAGCCTTCCAGGGAGGTCCTATAATTCACCCCTCCACTTT.

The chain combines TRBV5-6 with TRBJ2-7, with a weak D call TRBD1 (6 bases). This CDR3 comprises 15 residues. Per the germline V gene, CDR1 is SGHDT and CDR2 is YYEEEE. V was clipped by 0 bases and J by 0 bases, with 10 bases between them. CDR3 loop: CASSLDRENSYEQYF. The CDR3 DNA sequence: TGTGCCAGCAGCTTGGACAGGGAAAACTCCTACGAGCAGTACTTC.

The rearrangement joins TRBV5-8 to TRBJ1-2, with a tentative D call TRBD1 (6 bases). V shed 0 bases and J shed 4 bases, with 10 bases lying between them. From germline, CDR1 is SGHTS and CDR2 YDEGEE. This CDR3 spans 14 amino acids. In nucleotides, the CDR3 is TGTGCCAGCAGCTTGGGGACAGAGTTCTATGGCTACACCTTC. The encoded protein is CASSLGTEFYGYTF.

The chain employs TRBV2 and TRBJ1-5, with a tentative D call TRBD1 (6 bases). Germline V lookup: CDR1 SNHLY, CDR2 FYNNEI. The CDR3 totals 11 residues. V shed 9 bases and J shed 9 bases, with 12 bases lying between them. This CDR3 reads CASGTDRPQHF. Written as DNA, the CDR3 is TGTGCCAGTGGGACGGACAGGCCCCAGCATTTT.

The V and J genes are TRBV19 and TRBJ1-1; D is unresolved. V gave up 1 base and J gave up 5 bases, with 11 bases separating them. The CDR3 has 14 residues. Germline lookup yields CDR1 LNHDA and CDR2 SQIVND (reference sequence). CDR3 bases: TGTGCCAGTAGTATAGGGGATGGAGGTACTGAAGCTTTCTTT. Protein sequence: CASSIGDGGTEAFF.

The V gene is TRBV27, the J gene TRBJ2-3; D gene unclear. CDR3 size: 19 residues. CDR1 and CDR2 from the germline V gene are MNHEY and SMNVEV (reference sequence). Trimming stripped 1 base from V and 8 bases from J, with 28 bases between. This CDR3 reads CASSLYSLVSSPRYLTQYF. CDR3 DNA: TGTGCCAGCAGTTTATACTCTCTAGTATCCAGTCCCCGGTACCTTACGCAGTATTTT.

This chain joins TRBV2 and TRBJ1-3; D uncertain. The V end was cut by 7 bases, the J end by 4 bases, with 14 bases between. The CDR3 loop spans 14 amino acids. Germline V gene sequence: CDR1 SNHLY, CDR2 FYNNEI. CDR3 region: CASKVSNGGNTIYF. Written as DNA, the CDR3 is TGTGCCAGCAAGGTTTCAAACGGGGGAAACACCATATATTTT.

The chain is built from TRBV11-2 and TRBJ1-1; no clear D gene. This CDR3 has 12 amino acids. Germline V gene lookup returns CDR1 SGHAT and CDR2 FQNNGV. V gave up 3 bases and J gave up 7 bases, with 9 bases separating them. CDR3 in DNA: TGTGCCAGCAGCTTTGCCGGTGGTGAAGCTTTCTTT. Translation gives CASSFAGGEAFF.